In this sample, the clone carrying this T cell receptor (beta chain) turned up once. Methods used by the authors: Cell counts per sample came from amplifying reference gene primers. Sequencing was performed with immunoSEQ multiplex PCR; in TCRdb, only in-frame clones are kept and a portion is missing. That table supplies the V and J calls and clone size; D and trimming were determined from the DNA. The sample records 150,000 to 200,000 clones, 80% being singletons. The record originates from a study of blood T cell repertoires in COVID-19. This clonotype was obtained from a man between 35 and 55 years old who had recovered from COVID-19. Sequencing was carried out using PBMCs or T cells enriched from blood (not recorded which).

This chain's CDR3 is CASSITTGNINYGYTF. The CDR3 DNA follows: TGCGCCAGCAGCATAACGACAGGGAACATTAACTATGGCTACACCTTC. The chain uses TRBV5-1 and TRBJ1-2; the match to TRBD1 covers 7 bases. This CDR3 contains 16 residues. The ends lost 4 bases at V and 1 base at J; junction bases unmatched: 10. Per the germline V gene, CDR1 is SGHRS and CDR2 is YFSETQ.